This entry lists 3 T cell receptor beta chains sequenced from one sample in a study of blood T cell repertoires in COVID-19. Here immunoSEQ multiplex PCR was the method, and the copy in TCRdb shows in-frame clones only, minus some. Of 120,000 or so clones listed, more than 70% were seen once; the top ten hold approximately 1.4%. Sequencing was performed on peripheral blood. The receptors shown here come from a human donor in a cohort sampled during active COVID-19.

The CDR3 sequence is CASSLRSSGLSSYEQYF. The CDR3 coding sequence is TGTGCCAGCAGCCTTAGAAGTAGCGGGTTGAGCTCCTACGAGCAGTACTTC. V usage is TRBV3-1 (or the pseudogene TRBV3-2) and J usage is TRBJ2-7; 7 positions match TRBD2. Germline trimming cut 4 bases from V and 0 bases from J; bases unmatched to any gene: 12. The CDR3 loop spans 17 amino acids. Germline CDR1 and CDR2: LGHDT and YNNKEL (reference sequence).

The chain uses TRBV2 and TRBJ1-4; D is ambiguous. Between the trimmed V and J ends, which lost 5 bases and 10 bases, there was a span of 29 bases. Germline lookup yields CDR1 SNHLY and CDR2 FYNNEI. The CDR3 has 18 amino acids. CDR3 in amino acids: CASSPTPGSGSRPGKLFF. CDR3 sequence (DNA): TGTGCCAGCAGTCCAACGCCGGGATCGGGGTCTCGCCCCGGAAAACTGTTTTTT.

The rearrangement uses TRBV4-2 and TRBJ2-5; 12 bases fit TRBD1. Unmatched junction bases numbered 7, after V lost 4 bases and J lost 4 bases. The germline CDR1 and CDR2 sequences are LGHNA and YNFKEQ. The CDR3 has 16 residues. CDR3 region: CASSPPGTGGVETQYF. In DNA, the CDR3 is TGTGCCAGCAGCCCCCCGGGGACAGGGGGCGTAGAGACCCAGTACTTC.